The clone carrying this T cell receptor (beta chain) was counted a few times. Its target is unknown. The source of the sample is a study of metastatic and nonmetastatic thyroid tumors. Study context: Repertoires from blood and tumor or nodule tissue of malignant and benign thyroid patients were compared. General observations from the study: Reported TCR beta diversity, measured in blood and tumor, was significantly higher for malignant thyroid tumors than for benign nodules.

Each patient went into thyroid surgery without having received any treatment. Source study methods: Building a distant-metastasis classifier for papillary thyroid cancer drew on CDR3 differences across clinicopathological groups. Via MiXCR, TCRdb re-called the PCR reads. The V and J calls were determined by TCRdb, not by the authors. The data contain tens of thousands of clones, about 25% of them singletons. Per the germline V gene, CDR1 is MNHNS and CDR2 is SASEGT. The CDR3 has 14 residues. V lost 4 bases to trimming and J lost 8 bases, with 16 bases between them. The source material was blood. The TCR comes from a male donor with papillary thyroid cancer or a benign thyroid nodule (not recorded which). Some clones in this sample may be carry-over from other donors' samples. The J gene is TRBJ2-3, the V gene TRBV6-1; D might be TRBD1 (6 bases). In DNA form, the CDR3 reads TGTGCCAGCAGTGCCTACCGTGGGGGCACTACGCAGTATTTT. It is translated as CASSAYRGGTTQYF.